A single count supports the clone carrying this T cell receptor beta chain. What it binds is not known. This record comes from a study of cytomegalovirus exposure and HLA in healthy donors. Study-wide results and limits: Earlier analysis yielded a pattern in which most TCR beta V segments were productive about 90% or about 30% of the time. In terms of immune exposure information, only CMV serostatus was available.

Researchers ran the PCR with 60 Vbeta and 13 Jbeta primers. Produced via immunoSEQ multiplex PCR; TCRdb's table is partial and in-frame only. The table has about 83,000 clones, roughly 76% seen once. The clonotype was recovered from a woman aged 25 to 39 in good health and CMV-seronegative. The specimen sequenced was PBMCs.

CDR3 sequence: CASSAGGEQFF. CDR3 sequence (DNA): TGTGCCAGCAGTGCAGGGGGGGAGCAGTTCTTC. The rearrangement links TRBV6-1 to TRBJ2-1; tentatively, D is TRBD1 (7 bases). CDR1 is MNHNS and CDR2 is SASEGT in the germline V gene. The CDR3 has 11 residues. With 4 bases removed from V and 10 bases from J, the gap between germline ends came to 8 bases.